This T cell receptor (beta chain) originates from a study of cytomegalovirus exposure and HLA in healthy donors. Notes on this clone: Antigen specificity is unknown.

Notes on the study in general: The study listed 164 cytomegalovirus-associated TCR beta chains.

60 Vbeta and 13 Jbeta primers were used in PCR. Profiled with immunoSEQ multiplex PCR; TCRdb holds only in-frame clones, not every one. The repertoire has roughly 130,000 clones, approximately 68% of them found once; the top ten carry 1.6%. The source of this sequence is a man aged 30 to 39 in good health and CMV-seropositive. What was sequenced was PBMCs.

In DNA, the CDR3 is TGTGCCAGTGGGACACCGACCCAAGAGACCCAGTACTTC. It specifies CASGTPTQETQYF. J is TRBJ2-5 and V is TRBV25-1, with TRBD1 as a possible D gene (6 bases). CDR3 size: 13 residues. CDR1 and CDR2 (germline): MGHDK, SYGVNS. Trimming shortened V by 9 bases and J by 1 base, and 12 bases separated the two germline ends.